The 20 T cell receptor beta chains listed next were all sequenced from one sample in a study of T cell responses to AZD1222 COVID-19 vaccine. Generated by immunoSEQ multiplex PCR, the TCRdb table keeps only in-frame clones and is missing some. The table has around 120,000 clones, roughly 85% seen once. This sample comprised peripheral blood, obtained on day 0 of MenACWY control vaccination. The receptor set was obtained from an adult in good health.

This clone was observed a few times. The V and J genes are TRBV5-4 and TRBJ1-1, with D hard to call. Germline V lookup: CDR1 SGHNT, CDR2 YYREEE (reference sequence). With 7 bases removed from V and 0 bases from J, the gap between germline ends came to 19 bases. There are 16 residues in the CDR3. The CDR3 protein is CASFAYDWVMNTEAFF. As DNA, the CDR3 is TGTGCCAGCTTCGCATATGATTGGGTCATGAACACTGAAGCTTTCTTT.

This chain connects TRBV15 to TRBJ2-5, with 10 bases lining up with TRBD2. This CDR3 is 19 amino acids long. Germline V gives CDR1 LNHNV, CDR2 YYDKDF (reference sequence). With 2 bases clipped from V and 3 bases from J, the junction kept 15 bases outside the gene matches. The chain's CDR3 is CATSRLSGRAASGKETQYF. The CDR3 coding sequence is TGTGCCACCAGCAGACTCAGCGGGAGGGCCGCGTCCGGCAAAGAGACCCAGTACTTC.

The V call is TRBV10-2, the J call TRBJ2-7, with D possibly matching TRBD1 (5 bases). The CDR3 runs to 15 residues. V was cut by 2 bases and J by 7 bases, with 18 bases left in between. Germline V gene lookup returns CDR1 WSHSY and CDR2 SAAADI. Here the CDR3 reads CASSEESRVVGEQYF. CDR3 nucleotides: TGCGCCAGCAGTGAGGAATCCAGGGTGGTGGGTGAGCAGTACTTC.

CDR3 in amino acids: CASSHPPRRRSNTGELFF. Here the CDR3 DNA reads TGCGCCAGCAGCCACCCCCCCAGGAGGCGGTCGAACACCGGGGAGCTGTTTTTT. This chain links TRBV4-1 with TRBJ2-2; D perhaps matches TRBD2 (5 bases). Trimming left V 3 bases short and J 0 bases short, with 17 bases between. This CDR3 comprises 18 residues. The germline V gene encodes CDR1 MGHRA and CDR2 YSYEKL.

The CDR3 protein is CSVRRALGGELFF. The CDR3 coding sequence is TGCAGCGTACGCCGGGCCCTCGGCGGGGAGCTGTTTTTT. This chain connects TRBV29-1 to TRBJ2-2, with unresolved D. V lost 6 bases and J lost 7, with 15 bases in between. Looked up from germline, CDR1 is SQVTM and CDR2 is ANQGSEA. The CDR3 totals 13 residues.

The rearrangement uses TRBV10-2 and TRBJ2-1; D call uncertain. Per the germline V gene, CDR1 is WSHSY and CDR2 is SAAADI. V was trimmed by 3 bases and J by 1 base, leaving 10 bases between them. The CDR3 extends over 15 amino acids. The CDR3 region is CASSERLGSYNEQFF. CDR3 in DNA: TGCGCCAGCAGTGAACGACTTGGTTCCTACAATGAGCAGTTCTTC.

The chain couples TRBV2 to TRBJ2-7; D is unclear. The ends were cut back, 10 bases at V and 5 bases at J, with 18 bases in the middle. Germline V CDR1 and CDR2: SNHLY, FYNNEI. CDR3 length equals 13 residues. CDR3 sequence reads: CATRSTAHDEQYF. The CDR3 DNA reads as TGTGCCACCAGGTCCACAGCCCATGACGAGCAGTACTTC. Looking up the rest from reference TRBV2 and TRBJ2-7 gives the full variable domain: EPEVTQTPSHQVTQMGQEVILRCVPISNHLYFYWYRQILGQKVEFLVSFYNNEISEKSEIFDDQFSVERPDGSNFTLKIRSTKLEDSAMYFCATRSTAHDEQYFGPGTRLTVT.

This chain joins TRBV5-1 and TRBJ1-3, with no clear D. The germline V gene has CDR1 SGHRS and CDR2 YFSETQ. V was pared by 0 bases and J by 4 bases, with 11 bases between. The CDR3 has 15 residues. The CDR3 is CASSLVPLGGNTIYF. CDR3 in DNA: TGCGCCAGCAGCTTGGTGCCCCTTGGGGGAAACACCATATATTTT.

V gene TRBV15 combines with J gene TRBJ2-1, with a tentative D call TRBD2 (6 bases). Trimming removed 0 bases at V and 4 bases at J, with 13 bases between. From germline, CDR1 is LNHNV and CDR2 YYDKDF (reference sequence). This CDR3 spans 16 amino acids. CDR3 DNA: TGTGCCACCAGCAGAGATGTGGTAGCGGCATACAATGAGCAGTTCTTC. As protein: CATSRDVVAAYNEQFF.

The rearrangement uses TRBV28 and TRBJ2-7; the D is unclear. The germline V gene encodes CDR1 MDHEN and CDR2 SYDVKM. There are 16 residues in the CDR3. The V and J ends lost 6 bases and 3 bases respectively, with 21 bases between them. The CDR3 region is CASRPTLVHRGYEQYF. In nucleotides, the CDR3 is TGTGCCAGCAGACCTACGTTGGTCCACAGAGGCTACGAGCAGTACTTC.

The V call is TRBV7-9, the J call TRBJ2-7, with 7 bases lining up with TRBD1. The J segment lost 5 bases and the V segment lost 5 bases, leaving 9 bases of the junction unmatched. Germline V gene sequence: CDR1 SEHNR, CDR2 FQNEAQ (reference sequence). There are 14 residues in the CDR3. CDR3 region: CASSHGTALDEQYF. The CDR3 bases are TGTGCCAGCAGCCATGGGACAGCCCTCGACGAGCAGTACTTC.

The chain links TRBV28 to TRBJ2-1; 9 bases map to TRBD2. V gave up 5 bases and J gave up 0 bases; unmatched junction bases: 17. Germline V gene lookup returns CDR1 MDHEN and CDR2 SYDVKM. The CDR3 consists of 20 residues. The CDR3 here is CASSAPVSGRRVSSYNEQFF. In DNA form, the CDR3 reads TGTGCCAGCAGTGCCCCAGTTAGCGGGAGAAGGGTGAGCTCCTACAATGAGCAGTTCTTC.

The chain combines TRBV9 with TRBJ2-1, with 10 bases matching TRBD1. CDR1 SGDLS and CDR2 YYNGEE come from the germline V gene. The CDR3 sequence is 17 residues long. The V segment lost 0 bases and the J segment 7 bases; nucleotides outside the gene matches: 10. Here the CDR3 reads CASSVDPIDRGRNEQFF. The CDR3 bases are TGTGCCAGCAGCGTAGATCCGATTGACAGGGGGCGAAATGAGCAGTTCTTC. The full variable domain, its missing parts supplied by reference TRBV9 and TRBJ2-1, is DSGVTQTPKHLITATGQRVTLRCSPRSGDLSVYWYQQSLDQGLQFLIQYYNGEERAKGNILERFSAQQFPDLHSELNLSSLELGDSALYFCASSVDPIDRGRNEQFFGPGTRLTVL.

The chain uses TRBV11-3 and TRBJ1-2, with 10 bases identical to TRBD1. The CDR3 sequence is 14 residues long. Unmatched junction bases numbered 5, after V lost 6 bases and J lost 4 bases. The germline V gene encodes CDR1 SGHNT and CDR2 YENEEA. CDR3 region: CASSRQGAGYGYTF. The CDR3, as DNA: TGTGCCAGCAGTCGACAGGGGGCAGGCTATGGCTACACCTTC.

This sequence joins TRBV11-1 and TRBJ2-7, with 7 bases that match TRBD1. The CDR3 has 15 residues. V shed 4 bases, J shed 2 bases, and the junction held 8 bases outside the gene matches. CDR1 and CDR2 (germline): SGHAT, FQDESV (reference sequence). CDR3 protein: CASSWIRDRAYEQYF. CDR3 DNA sequence: TGTGCCAGCAGCTGGATACGGGACAGAGCCTACGAGCAGTACTTC.

This chain joins TRBV7-3 and TRBJ2-3; 8 bases line up with TRBD1. This CDR3 spans 16 amino acids. The ends lost 5 bases at V and 0 bases at J; junction bases unmatched: 7. Looked up from germline, CDR1 is SGHTA and CDR2 is FQGTGA. The CDR3 region is CASSTRQGSSTDTQYF. CDR3 bases: TGTGCCAGCAGCACAAGACAGGGGAGTAGCACAGATACGCAGTATTTT.

This clone was picked up a small number of times. V and J are TRBV5-6 and TRBJ2-5; a weak D match, TRBD2 (5 bases). This CDR3 spans 11 amino acids. V lost 4 bases, J lost 8 bases, and 9 bases lay in between. Germline V lookup: CDR1 SGHDT, CDR2 YYEEEE. CDR3 in DNA: TGTGCCAGCAGCAACGGGAACACCCAGTACTTC. It codes for CASSNGNTQYF.

The chain is built from TRBV5-1 and TRBJ1-1; unclear D gene. Germline CDR1 SGHRS, CDR2 YFSETQ. The CDR3 extends over 15 amino acids. V lost 1 base to trimming and J lost 1 base, with 11 bases between them. The chain's CDR3 is CASSLSTAQNTEAFF. The CDR3 DNA follows: TGCGCCAGCAGCTTGTCAACAGCCCAGAACACTGAAGCTTTCTTT.

This rearrangement joins TRBV25-1 to TRBJ2-7; D ambiguous. From germline, CDR1 is MGHDK and CDR2 SYGVNS. The V end lost 5 bases, the J end lost 2 bases, and 7 bases lay between the germline ends. The CDR3 is 12 amino acids. In DNA form, the CDR3 reads TGTGCCAGCAGTCTTGGGGCCTACGAGCAGTACTTC. Translated: CASSLGAYEQYF.

The chain uses TRBV30 and TRBJ1-1; D is unresolved. The CDR3 loop spans 15 amino acids. Germline V gene sequence: CDR1 GTSNPN, CDR2 SVGIG (reference sequence). The V end lost 2 bases, the J end lost 1 base, and 14 bases lay between the germline ends. DNA of the CDR3: TGTGCCTGGAGTAGCTGGGGTGGGAAGAACACTGAAGCTTTCTTT. Translation: CAWSSWGGKNTEAFF. Together with reference TRBV30 and TRBJ1-1, the CDR3 gives the full variable domain: SQTIHQWPATLVQPVGSPLSLECTVEGTSNPNLYWYRQAAGRGLQLLFYSVGIGQISSEVPQNLSASRPQDRQFILSSKKLLLSDSGFYLCAWSSWGGKNTEAFFGQGTRLTVV.